This TCR beta chain was sequenced in a study of cytomegalovirus exposure and HLA in healthy donors (dated by TCRdb to the late 2010s). Regarding the research as a whole: In an earlier analysis of about 560 of the donors, 276 Gb of sequence data and approximately 100 million unique TCR beta sequences from 180 million or so T cells were reported. The study aimed to test whether cataloging public T cell receptors could reveal signatures of past pathogen exposure. All discovery cohort repertoires had been generated on a single sequencing platform. Typing coverage differed by locus: A, B, C, DRB1 and DQB1 were typed in about 620-630 donors, DQA1 in 522, DPA1 in around 610, and DPB1 in 472. Four or five DR-DQ haplotypes were handled as single units for association and clustering because linkage in the cohort was strong. HLA typing covered class I and class II loci at four-digit resolution. A later analysis re-examined previously published TCR beta repertoires from just over 650 donors and added high-resolution HLA genotyping to investigate patterns of TCR occurrence. Of the roughly 400 genotyped donors, 65% to 90% fell in the genetic ancestry cluster associated with self-reported Caucasian donors. Roughly 300 gigabases of sequencing data and 70 million to 100 million unique TCR sequences made up an early release that covered around 640 HLA-typed donors. The study used immunosequencing to profile the T cell repertoires of several hundred subjects and linked those repertoires to cytomegalovirus serostatus. To predict cytomegalovirus infection status, the study brought together high-throughput TCR immunosequencing, statistical association of individual TCRs with disease status, and machine learning. An earlier analysis of more than 450 of the donors used high-throughput TCR beta sequencing to judge whether each TCR beta V gene segment behaved as functional or pseudogenic. A later genetic analysis used genome-wide SNP genotypes for about three fifths of the roughly 700 donors, treating that subset as a discovery cohort. Rather than using new phenotypic data, the later analysis identified candidate immune exposures from TCR beta sequences and from how often those sequences occurred across donors. Besides the first cohort of 550 to 750 subjects, a separate validation cohort made up of over a hundred different subjects was used. Among roughly 400 genotyped donors of the cohort, an average of approximately 240,000 unique TCR beta nucleotide sequences was sequenced per donor, of which 15% to 20% were non-productive. Donor age, sex, ethnicity and CMV serostatus were compiled alongside the repertoire data. General findings and caveats noted by the study authors: At a false discovery rate of 0.05, a later analysis linked under 20,000 TCR beta sequences to specific HLA alleles. In this cohort, only TCR beta chains were sequenced, and detectable features were limited by the absence of alpha or paired-chain data. In both the original and validation cohorts, the classifier was reported to diagnose cytomegalovirus status with high specificity and sensitivity. In vitro tests confirmed that a few of the cytomegalovirus-associated TCR beta chains recognize cytomegalovirus antigens. A group of highly shared sequence variants was considered likely to be a technical artifact of the sequencing pipeline. Because some donors lacked HLA typing at each locus, the association tests relied only on the typed subset. An association between a missense DCLRE1C variant and V-gene and J-gene trimming of TCR beta chains was found in a later genetic analysis and replicated in an independent cohort. It was suggested by the authors that the approach could potentially be generalized to other disease states and immunological phenotypes. Correlated functional status among segregating V segments might be attributable to linkage disequilibrium, but an unknown experimental factor could not be ruled out. A further reported finding was that TCR beta sequences accurately predicted the HLA-A and HLA-B alleles for most subjects in the first cohort. According to a later analysis, TCR association rates differed among HLA loci, with DRB1 alleles showing the most associated TCRs and HLA-C alleles showing the fewest. Assigning TCR associations to individual alleles was difficult when HLA alleles, especially DR and DQ, strongly co-occurred. While some public TCRs were present in many individuals, most TCR sequences turned up only very rarely across donors. In a later analysis, several top co-occurrence clusters were reported to appear linked to parvovirus B19, influenza, CMV and Epstein-Barr virus. According to a later genetic analysis, donors in an Asian-associated ancestry cluster had fewer N-insertions in productive TCRs than the roughly 700-donor mean. Immune exposure information for the cohort was limited to CMV serostatus. Because counts were too low, seventeen rarely observed V segments, including chromosome 9 orphons, were excluded from the earlier analysis of some 590 of the donors. Roughly uniform sequencing depth across donors was assumed in presence/absence analyses, although this assumption may not hold. Most CMV-associated TCR beta chains appeared to be HLA-restricted in a later analysis, and the HLA associations seemed to be driven largely by CMV exposure. In an earlier analysis of 587 of the donors, most TCR beta V segments appeared in productive rearrangements about 90% or about 30% of the time, broadly matching IMGT annotations. In a later analysis, HLA-associated TCR beta chains were found to be more clonally expanded and to have lower generation probabilities than equally common non-associated chains. In the study, approximately 150 TCR beta chains were listed as associated with cytomegalovirus. Some IMGT-functional V segments, including TRBV6-2 and TRBV6-3, could not be told apart with the 87-base-pair reads, so those segments were excluded.

V loses 5 bases of germline sequence and J loses 4 bases, and the interval between the two ends is 9 bases. There are 13 amino acids in the CDR3, from cysteine to phenylalanine inclusive. The sequence is cut down to CDR3 DNA, 39 bases in frame from base 1. For CDR1 and CDR2, the germline V gene (reference sequence) lists PRHDT and FYEKMQ. The cohort was made up of 500 to 850 healthy bone marrow donors. At the time of sampling, every cohort member was nominally healthy, though immune exposures that went unrecorded were likely present. The donor tested CMV seronegative, placing the donor among the 350 or so seronegative members of the cohort. Each donor provided a peripheral blood sample, and peripheral blood mononuclear cells were used for TCR beta sequencing. The Qiagen DNeasy Blood Extraction Kit was used to extract genomic DNA from the blood cell samples. A remark on this clone: Its antigen is unknown. There are no base qualities to consult, and no much larger clone falls within one base.

The protocol used for the library was the immunoSEQ multiplex PCR assay. For the multiplex PCR, a mixture combining 60 forward primers for TCR Vbeta segments and 13 reverse primers for TCR Jbeta segments was used. A multiplex PCR assay on genomic DNA amplified the CDR3 region of rearranged TCR beta genes. Amplified TCR beta libraries were sequenced as 87-base-pair reads on the Illumina HiSeq System. As for the authors' bioinformatics: A later analysis tallied 70 million to 100 million unique TCR beta chains across the 610 or so repertoires, and about 12 million of those chains were shared by two or more donors. To remove PCR and sequencing errors, raw reads were error-corrected and collapsed into unique sequences using a nearest-neighbor algorithm that merged closely related sequences. CDR3 sequences were aligned to IMGT reference sequences to assign V, D and J gene segments. For a sequence to be retained, at least a six-nucleotide match to both a V gene segment and a J gene segment was required. A rearrangement counted as productive if the CDR3 had no stop codons and remained in frame with V and J, and every other rearrangement counted as non-productive. CDR3 was defined by IMGT convention, running from the second conserved V-encoded cysteine to the conserved J-encoded phenylalanine. Sequences without an unambiguous match to a single V gene segment were excluded from the earlier analysis of 450 to 650 of the donors. In an earlier analysis of around 600 of the donors, V segments were called functional above 56.7% productive rearrangements and were called segregating when the between-donor standard deviation exceeded 5%. A statistical classification framework was built for diagnosing cytomegalovirus status from the catalog of TCR beta chain sequences. A later analysis assigned V and J genes by comparing TCR nucleotide sequences with IMGT/GENE-DB human TR gene sequences. Using the TCRdist pipeline, a later analysis assigned CDR3 sequences along with most-parsimonious VDJ recombination scenarios. In a later analysis, each TCR beta chain was defined by its CDR3 amino acid sequence together with its V-gene family, and reads lacking a unique V-gene family were excluded. In a later analysis, some 600 highly shared, low-generation-probability nucleotide sequences were removed to address suspected cross-contamination and a sequencing artifact. A later analysis calculated a clonal expansion index for each public chain from normalized within-repertoire ranks of inferred template counts. In a later analysis, generation probabilities were computed using a VDJ recombination model fitted to out-of-frame rearrangements, and the results were checked against IGoR. A later analysis scored TCR-TCR, TCR-HLA and TCR-CMV co-occurrence with hypergeometric tests, applying a repertoire-size bias correction to TCR pairs. A later analysis estimated false discovery rates by permuting HLA or CMV assignments 20 times. A later analysis grouped co-occurring TCRs with DBSCAN, adding TCRdist sequence similarity when clustering within HLA-allele-positive subsets. Repertoires with fewer than 30,000 or more than 120,000 public chains were left out of co-occurrence clustering, as were about 5 repertoires with anomalous nucleotide sharing. TCRdb obtained this table from immuneACCESS and retained in-frame rearrangements with V and J assigned. These tables miss some clones; where compared with another copy, unresolved V genes account for less than half of the shortfall, and the remainder is unexplained. Clone size and V and J calls were adopted from that table, with D and trimming inferred from the DNA. The sample table shows approximately 130,000 clones, and 70% to 90% are seen once. The ten largest make up 1.5% to 1.9% of the sample.

The specimen was PBMCs. This receptor was obtained from a man aged 40-49 years in good health and CMV-seronegative. The rearranged chain carries TRBV13 and TRBJ1-5; tentative D gene TRBD1, with 6 bases matching. The CDR3 sequence is CASSPGQNQPQHF. The nucleotides read TGTGCCAGCAGCCCCGGACAGAATCAGCCCCAGCATTTT.